This passage covers 10 T cell receptor beta chains from one sample sequenced in a study of control samples from healthy donors and cancer patients. TCRdb's copy holds only in-frame clones and misses some; the assay was immunoSEQ multiplex PCR. Here the sample spans approximately 50,000 clones, roughly 95% being singletons. What was sequenced was blood. Every receptor here comes from a young man in good health.

V gene TRBV7-9 combines with J gene TRBJ2-5, with TRBD1 matching over 9 bases. CDR3 length: 15 residues. V was pared by 5 bases and J by 5 bases, with 9 bases of the junction left unmatched. Germline V lookup: CDR1 SEHNR, CDR2 FQNEAQ (reference sequence). DNA of the CDR3: TGTGCCAGCAGCCCTGGGACAGGGTCCGGGGAGACCCAGTACTTC. It encodes CASSPGTGSGETQYF.

The V call is TRBV28, the J call TRBJ2-7; 7 nucleotides line up with TRBD2. The CDR3 runs 15 residues. V gave up 5 bases and J gave up 2 bases; unmatched junction bases: 9. The germline V gene has CDR1 MDHEN and CDR2 SYDVKM. CDR3: CASSTRGVGAYEQYF. In DNA form, the CDR3 reads TGTGCCAGCAGTACACGGGGGGTCGGCGCCTACGAGCAGTACTTC.

The genes are TRBV4-1 and TRBJ2-1; D gene uncertain. With 0 bases removed from V and 1 base from J, the gap between germline ends came to 10 bases. Germline V gene lookup returns CDR1 MGHRA and CDR2 YSYEKL. The CDR3 runs to 16 residues. The CDR3 loop is CASSQESRRSYNEQFF. In DNA form, the CDR3 reads TGCGCCAGCAGCCAAGAATCCAGGCGTTCCTACAATGAGCAGTTCTTC.

The genes are TRBV5-4 and TRBJ2-2; D uncertain. V was clipped by 4 bases and J by 3 bases, with 13 bases between them. This CDR3 has 15 residues. CDR1 is SGHNT, CDR2 YYREEE, per germline (reference sequence). CDR3 coding DNA: TGTGCCAGCAGCACCCAAGCCCTTGACACCGGGGAGCTGTTTTTT. Translated: CASSTQALDTGELFF.

This chain's CDR3 is CASSDGGSTDTQYF. CDR3 DNA sequence: TGTGCCAGCAGTGACGGGGGTAGCACAGATACGCAGTATTTT. V is TRBV6-1 and J is TRBJ2-3; a possible D gene is TRBD2 (6 bases). Trimming pared 3 bases from V and 0 bases from J, leaving 7 bases between. Germline CDR1 is MNHNS and CDR2 is SASEGT. The CDR3 sequence is 14 residues long.

The chain couples TRBV25-1 to TRBJ1-5, with 7 bases identical to TRBD1. The CDR3 runs 13 residues. Germline loops: CDR1 MGHDK, CDR2 SYGVNS. J gave up 5 bases and V 5 bases, and 3 bases lay outside the gene matches. CDR3 bases: TGTGCCAGCAGTCAGGGGGACGATCAGCCCCAGCATTTT. Translating it yields CASSQGDDQPQHF.

This chain links TRBV29-1 with TRBJ2-1; D may be TRBD2 (5 bases). V lost 6 bases and J lost 7, with 16 bases in between. Germline V gene data show CDR1 as SQVTM and CDR2 as ANQGSEA. The CDR3 is made up of 13 amino acids. CDR3 bases: TGCAGCGTCAGGCCAGCGGAGAGAAATGAGCAGTTCTTC. Protein sequence: CSVRPAERNEQFF.

The chain couples TRBV19 to TRBJ2-5; 8 bases fit TRBD1. After removal of 3 bases from V and 2 bases from J, the junction contained 2 bases not matched to a gene. The CDR3 extends over 14 amino acids. Germline loops: CDR1 LNHDA, CDR2 SQIVND (reference sequence). The CDR3 sequence: CASSIGTGQETQYF. CDR3 sequence (DNA): TGTGCCAGTAGTATCGGGACAGGTCAAGAGACCCAGTACTTC.

This chain uses TRBV5-1 with TRBJ2-7, with TRBD2 matching over 8 bases. The V gene end was trimmed by 0 bases and the J gene end by 6 bases; junction bases not matched to a gene: 5. This CDR3 has 14 amino acids. In germline, CDR1 is SGHRS, CDR2 YFSETQ. The CDR3 region has the DNA TGCGCCAGCAGCTTGGGACAAGGGACTAGCGAGCAGTACTTC. This codes for CASSLGQGTSEQYF.

V and J are TRBV7-2 and TRBJ1-2, with D unclear. Trimming removed 2 bases from V and 8 bases from J, with 12 bases in between. This CDR3 has 13 amino acids. Germline V lookup: CDR1 SGHTA, CDR2 FQGNSA. In nucleotides, the CDR3 is TGTGCCAGCAGCTTAAGGCCGGACGAAGGCTACACCTTC. Translation: CASSLRPDEGYTF. Variable domain in full (rest from reference TRBV7-2 and TRBJ1-2): GAGVSQSPSNKVTEKGKDVELRCDPISGHTALYWYRQSLGQGLEFLIYFQGNSAPDKSGLPSDRFSAERTGGSVSTLTIQRTQQEDSAVYLCASSLRPDEGYTFGSGTRLTVV.